The 5 T cell receptor beta chains below all came from one sample that was sequenced in a study of identical twins. TCRdb fed the 5' RACE reads into MiXCR, producing one record per CDR3 protein. The sample has more than 400,000 distinct CDR3 sequences; about 16% are singletons. The data were also submitted as part of a second study, on yellow fever vaccine responses in identical twins.

The material sequenced was CD4+ T cells sorted from blood. All receptors derive from a woman between 18 and 30 years old in good health.

The chain recombines TRBV19 with TRBJ2-1, with 8 bases that match TRBD2. This CDR3 is 16 amino acids long. CDR1 and CDR2 (germline): LNHDA, SQIVND (reference sequence). Losses at the gene ends were 5 bases for V and 0 bases for J; bases not matched to a gene: 6. CDR3 loop: CASSGLAGLSYNEQFF. CDR3 nucleotide sequence: TGTGCCAGTAGTGGGCTAGCGGGCCTCTCCTACAATGAGCAGTTCTTC.

This chain links TRBV2 with TRBJ2-1; D may correspond to TRBD1 or TRBD2 (5 bases each). From germline, CDR1 is SNHLY and CDR2 FYNNEI. The V end was cut by 8 bases, the J end by 7 bases, with 18 bases between. This CDR3 comprises 14 residues. CDR3 protein: CASSGPLGVNEQFF. CDR3 DNA sequence: TGTGCCAGCTCGGGACCCCTAGGGGTAAATGAGCAGTTCTTC.

The rearrangement uses TRBV7-9 and TRBJ2-3, with unresolved D. Germline loops: CDR1 SEHNR, CDR2 FQNEAQ (reference sequence). This CDR3 comprises 16 residues. The ends were cut back, 0 bases at V and 2 bases at J, with 12 bases in the middle. CDR3 sequence (DNA): TGTGCCAGCAGCTTAGCCCCCAACCATGACACAGATACGCAGTATTTT. Translated, it gives CASSLAPNHDTDTQYF. The entire variable domain, with the rest obtained from reference TRBV7-9 and TRBJ2-3, is as follows: DTGVSQNPRHKITKRGQNVTFRCDPISEHNRLYWYRQTLGQGPEFLTYFQNEAQLEKSRLLSDRFSAERPKGSFSTLEIQRTEQGDSAMYLCASSLAPNHDTDTQYFGPGTRLTVL.

The V call is TRBV27, the J call TRBJ2-5, with D perhaps TRBD2 (7 bases). Trimming took off 5 bases at V and 2 bases at J, with 21 bases between the two ends. The germline gives CDR1 MNHEY, CDR2 SMNVEV (reference sequence). The CDR3 runs to 17 residues. Here the CDR3 reads CASSERGRGATQETQYF. Written as DNA, the CDR3 is TGTGCCAGCAGTGAAAGAGGGAGGGGGGCCACTCAAGAGACCCAGTACTTC.

The rearrangement uses TRBV20-1 and TRBJ2-5; D is unclear. Per germline, CDR1 DFQATT and CDR2 SNEGSKA (reference sequence). V lost 8 bases and J lost 4, with 8 bases in between. The CDR3 spans 10 residues. CDR3: CSKNGETQYF. CDR3 in DNA: TGCAGTAAAAACGGAGAGACCCAGTACTTC.